The rows below give T cell receptor beta chains drawn from one sample of a study of OX40 agonist ivuxolimab in advanced cancers. Data came from immunoSEQ multiplex PCR; TCRdb stores just in-frame clones and leaves some out. Altogether around 20,000 clones are present, 88% being singletons, with the ten largest covering 31%. Here the sequenced sample was CD4+ or CD8+ T cells sorted from blood, taken in a trial of the OX40 agonist ivuxolimab. Receptor source: an adult with an advanced solid tumor such as melanoma, head and neck, liver or kidney cancer. Each CDR3 is given with its conserved first and last residue. The D gene is left open where the match is weak. For some rows the clone size is stated as once, few or many, or as a class when expanded; others skip it.

TRBV6-5	NA	once	TRBJ1-5	CASSQRGTGNQPQHF	TGTGCCAGCAGTCAGAGGGGGACGGGCAATCAGCCCCAGCATTTT
TRBV19	TRBD1	NA	TRBJ2-4	CASSIQGVGKNIQYF	TGTGCCAGTAGTATACAGGGGGTAGGCAAAAACATTCAGTACTTC
TRBV7-7	TRBD2	NA	TRBJ2-1	CASSPGLAGGLGYNEQFF	TGTGCCAGCAGCCCGGGACTAGCGGGGGGGCTAGGCTACAATGAGCAGTTCTTC
TRBV7-2	NA	once	TRBJ2-3	CASSQWTGRTDTQYF	TGTGCCAGCAGCCAGTGGACTGGTCGCACAGATACGCAGTATTTT
TRBV5-4	TRBD1	NA	TRBJ1-5	CASSLAGGRDQPQHF	TGTGCCAGCAGCTTGGCAGGGGGTCGTGACCAGCCCCAGCATTTT
TRBV5-1	TRBD1	NA	TRBJ1-1	CASRTNRGRNTEAFF	TGCGCCAGCAGAACCAACAGGGGGCGGAACACTGAAGCTTTCTTT
TRBV28	NA	NA	TRBJ1-6	CASSLLGASYNSPLHF	TGTGCCAGCAGTTTGCTTGGGGCCTCCTATAATTCACCCCTCCACTTT
TRBV6-5	TRBD2	NA	TRBJ2-1	CASSSLAGGRYEQFF	TGTGCCAGCAGTTCCCTAGCGGGAGGGCGGTATGAGCAGTTCTTC
TRBV27	NA	NA	TRBJ2-6	CASSLFTGANVLTF	TGTGCCAGCAGTTTATTCACTGGGGCCAACGTCCTGACTTTC
TRBV18	NA	NA	TRBJ1-1	CASSPSGQYSEAFF	TGTGCCAGCTCACCATCCGGACAATATAGTGAAGCTTTCTTT
TRBV7-2	NA	NA	TRBJ2-2	CASTRTLNTGELFF	TGTGCCAGCACCCGGACGTTAAACACCGGGGAGCTGTTTTTT
TRBV7-7	NA	NA	TRBJ2-3	CASSLEWSDTQYF	TGTGCCAGCAGCTTAGAGTGGTCAGATACGCAGTATTTT
TRBV10-3	TRBD1	NA	TRBJ1-6	CAISETGVSYNSPLHF	TGTGCCATCAGTGAAACAGGGGTATCCTATAATTCACCCCTCCACTTT
TRBV6-6	NA	NA	TRBJ1-1	CASSYRMNTEAFF	TGTGCCAGCAGTTACCGGATGAACACTGAAGCTTTCTTT
TRBV29-1	NA	NA	TRBJ2-3	CSVEDTTGRAQYF	TGCAGCGTTGAAGACACCACAGGAAGGGCGCAGTATTTT
TRBV18	NA	NA	TRBJ2-1	CASSRMTGEDNEQFF	TGTGCCAGCTCACGGATGACGGGGGAGGACAATGAGCAGTTCTTC
TRBV28	NA	NA	TRBJ2-3	CASSMSRDHTDTQYF	TGTGCCAGCAGCATGTCCCGGGACCACACAGATACGCAGTATTTT
TRBV18	NA	NA	TRBJ1-1	CASSPQGTHRNTEAFF	TGTGCCAGCTCACCCCAAGGGACACATAGGAACACTGAAGCTTTCTTT
TRBV19	NA	NA	TRBJ1-2	CASRRTQTDGYTF	TGTGCCAGTAGGAGGACCCAGACTGATGGCTACACCTTC
TRBV6-1	TRBD2	NA	TRBJ2-2	CASSGRHPGLAGGLGGELFF	TGTGCCAGCAGTGGCCGCCATCCGGGCCTAGCGGGAGGGCTGGGCGGGGAGCTGTTTTTT
TRBV6-5	TRBD1	NA	TRBJ1-1	CATQGQWNTEAFF	TGTGCCACCCAGGGACAGTGGAACACTGAAGCTTTCTTT
TRBV5-1	NA	NA	TRBJ2-2	CASSAVTNTGELFF	TGCGCCAGCAGCGCCGTAACGAACACCGGGGAGCTGTTTTTT